This record looks at one T cell receptor beta chain sequence and its context. This sample is part of a study of control samples from healthy donors and cancer patients. From germline, CDR1 is SNHLY and CDR2 FYNNEI. There are 16 residues in the CDR3. Trimming pared 6 bases from V and 5 bases from J, leaving 23 bases between. TCRdb's copy holds only in-frame clones and misses some; the assay was immunoSEQ multiplex PCR. The data show about 98,000 clones, more than 75% seen once. The sequence derives from a man aged 60 to 69 in good health. The rearrangement joins TRBV2 to TRBJ2-7, with a tentative D call TRBD1 (8 bases). Sequencing was done on a sample of blood. In DNA, the CDR3 is TGTGCCAGCAGCGCACGGGGGGACAGGAGAGTCAACGAGCAGTACTTC. It is translated as CASSARGDRRVNEQYF.